This T cell receptor beta chain is drawn from a study of blood T cell repertoires in COVID-19. Across the whole study: Sources were T cells, B-cell-depleted T cells, or PBMCs; the material itself was cDNA or gDNA.

The authors' processing: Cell counts per sample came from amplifying reference gene primers. Method: immunoSEQ multiplex PCR; TCRdb's copy keeps in-frame clones and lacks some. The V and J calls and clone size are taken from that table; D and trimming were inferred from the DNA. The table records nearly 350,000 clones, about 90% of them present only once. Germline-derived CDR1 and CDR2 are SGHRS and YFSETQ. Trimming stripped 4 bases from V and 6 bases from J, with 16 bases between. This CDR3 is built from 14 residues. This rearrangement joins TRBV5-1 to TRBJ2-5; weak D call: TRBD1 (6 bases). Input material: peripheral blood. The receptor comes from a woman aged 18 to 35 who had recovered from COVID-19. CDR3 DNA sequence: TGCGCCAGCAGCCCGGCCCTTGGGGGCCAGACCCAGTACTTC. This sequence encodes CASSPALGGQTQYF.